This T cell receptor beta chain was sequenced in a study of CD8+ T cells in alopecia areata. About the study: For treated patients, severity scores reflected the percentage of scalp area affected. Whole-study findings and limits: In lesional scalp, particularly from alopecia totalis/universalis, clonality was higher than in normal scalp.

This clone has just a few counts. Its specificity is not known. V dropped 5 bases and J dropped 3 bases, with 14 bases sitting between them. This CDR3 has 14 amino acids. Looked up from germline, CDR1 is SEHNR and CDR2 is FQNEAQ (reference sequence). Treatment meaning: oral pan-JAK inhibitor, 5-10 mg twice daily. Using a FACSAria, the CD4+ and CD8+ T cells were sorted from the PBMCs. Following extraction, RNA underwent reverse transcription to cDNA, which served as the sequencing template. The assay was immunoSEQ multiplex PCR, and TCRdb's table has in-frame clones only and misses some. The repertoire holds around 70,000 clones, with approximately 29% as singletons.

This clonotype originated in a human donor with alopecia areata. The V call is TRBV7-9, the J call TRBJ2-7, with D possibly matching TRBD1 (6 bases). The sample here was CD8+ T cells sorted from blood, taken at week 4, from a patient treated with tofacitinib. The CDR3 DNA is TGTGCCAGCAGCCTACCGGGACACCTCTACGAGCAGTACTTC. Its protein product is CASSLPGHLYEQYF.